The next 11 T cell receptor beta chains were all read from a single sample in a study of response to subunit inactivated influenza vaccine. TCRdb reprocessed the RT-PCR reads via MiXCR and lists one record per CDR3 protein. The sample yields fewer than 650,000 distinct CDR3 sequences, approximately 12% seen once. The material sequenced was PBMCs from blood, taken 45 days after vaccination. The receptor source for this set is a man in his fifties or sixties who received an inactivated influenza vaccine.

This clonotype was detected only a few times. The gene calls are TRBV11-2 and TRBJ2-6, with D perhaps given as TRBD1 or TRBD2 (6 bases each). The CDR3 is made up of 19 amino acids. The germline CDR1 and CDR2 sequences are SGHAT and FQNNGV. The ends were cut back, 2 bases at V and 1 base at J, with 18 bases in the middle. CDR3 nucleotide sequence: TGTGCCAGCAGCTTATGGGGGGCGCAAGTCCTGTCTGGGGCCAACGTCCTGACTTTC. Protein: CASSLWGAQVLSGANVLTF. Complete variable domain (other parts from reference TRBV11-2 and TRBJ2-6): EAGVAQSPRYKIIEKRQSVAFWCNPISGHATLYWYQQILGQGPKLLIQFQNNGVVDDSQLPKDRFSAERLKGVDSTLKIQPAKLEDSAVYLCASSLWGAQVLSGANVLTFGAGSRLTVL.

The chain combines TRBV9 with TRBJ2-7; possible D gene TRBD2, 6 bases. Germline CDR1 SGDLS, CDR2 YYNGEE. This CDR3 has 15 amino acids. Trimming removed 0 bases from V and 0 bases from J, with 10 bases in between. The DNA for the CDR3 is TGTGCCAGCAGCGTAGGCGGGGTGCCCTCCTACGAGCAGTACTTC. Translated, it gives CASSVGGVPSYEQYF.

The chain carries TRBV9 and TRBJ2-7, with D tentatively TRBD2 (6 bases). Deletions cut 2 bases from V and 5 bases from J, with 14 bases between. CDR3 length: 14 residues. The germline gives CDR1 SGDLS, CDR2 YYNGEE. The DNA for the CDR3 is TGTGCCAGCAGCGTCTTCGGAGGGGTGGACGAGCAGTACTTC. It codes for CASSVFGGVDEQYF.

This clonotype appeared many times. The chain recombines TRBV15 with TRBJ2-7; 9 nucleotides align to TRBD2. This CDR3 contains 16 residues. Trimming at V came to 0 bases and at J to 4 bases, leaving 7 bases not matched to a gene. Germline values: CDR1 LNHNV, CDR2 YYDKDF (reference sequence). The CDR3 DNA is TGTGCCACCAGCAGAGATGGGAGTAGCGGGAGATACGAGCAGTACTTC. Translated: CATSRDGSSGRYEQYF.

This clonotype was seen more than once but under ten times. The chain is built from TRBV4-3 and TRBJ2-3, with 7 bases aligning to TRBD2. The ends lost 2 bases at V and 2 bases at J; junction bases unmatched: 4. The germline CDR1 and CDR2 sequences are LGHNA and YSLEER. CDR3 length: 15 residues. CDR3 DNA sequence: TGCGCCAGCAGCCAACGTCTAGCGGTCACAGATACGCAGTATTTT. It yields the protein CASSQRLAVTDTQYF.

This clonotype showed up just a few times. This chain joins TRBV27 and TRBJ2-3; 10 bases align to TRBD2. The V and J ends lost 6 bases and 9 bases, in that order; junction bases with no gene match: 12. The CDR3 is 15 residues long. CDR1 is MNHEY and CDR2 is SMNVEV in the germline V gene (reference sequence). In DNA form, the CDR3 reads TGTGCCAGCAGCTTAGCGGGAGGCTCCCTAGGGACGCAGTATTTT. Protein sequence: CASSLAGGSLGTQYF.

This clonotype was seen at least ten times. The rearrangement joins TRBV6-1 to TRBJ2-1, with D unresolved. This CDR3 spans 12 amino acids. Trimming shortened V by 7 bases and J by 7 bases, and 11 bases separated the two germline ends. In germline, CDR1 is MNHNS, CDR2 SASEGT. CDR3 protein: CASMRVANEQFF. The CDR3 DNA reads as TGTGCCAGCATGAGAGTTGCAAATGAGCAGTTCTTC.

This clonotype has just a few counts. This sequence joins TRBV20-1 and TRBJ1-1, with D perhaps matching TRBD1 (6 bases). Germline loops: CDR1 DFQATT, CDR2 SNEGSKA (reference sequence). CDR3 length: 15 residues. V was pared by 3 bases and J by 0 bases, with 14 bases between. CDR3 DNA: TGCAGTGCTAGCGGACAGCGTACGATGAACACTGAAGCTTTCTTT. Encoded protein: CSASGQRTMNTEAFF.

This clonotype has ten or more counts. The V and J genes are TRBV5-1 and TRBJ2-1; maybe TRBD1 (6 bases). CDR3 length: 15 amino acids. Germline CDR1 SGHRS, CDR2 YFSETQ. Trimming shortened V by 1 base and J by 0 bases, and 8 bases separated the two germline ends. The CDR3 is CASSLQGSSYNEQFF. The CDR3 nucleotides read TGCGCCAGCAGCTTGCAGGGGAGCTCCTACAATGAGCAGTTCTTC.

This clonotype appeared many times. This sequence joins TRBV5-1 and TRBJ2-1; the D gene is possibly TRBD2 (6 bases). V lost 2 bases and J lost 5, with 11 bases in between. CDR3 size: 14 residues. Germline assignment: CDR1 SGHRS and CDR2 YFSETQ. DNA of the CDR3: TGCGCCAGCAGCTTCCCACGGAGGGACAATGAGCAGTTCTTC. Protein sequence: CASSFPRRDNEQFF. The full variable domain, rest sourced from reference TRBV5-1 and TRBJ2-1, is KAGVTQTPRYLIKTRGQQVTLSCSPISGHRSVSWYQQTPGQGLQFLFEYFSETQRNKGNFPGRFSGRQFSNSRSEMNVSTLELGDSALYLCASSFPRRDNEQFFGPGTRLTVL.

A few counts support this clonotype. The rearrangement links TRBV6-1 to TRBJ2-3, with 13 bases that match TRBD2. CDR1 MNHNS and CDR2 SASEGT come from the germline V gene. V lost 7 bases to trimming and J lost 6 bases; unmatched junction nucleotides: 10. The CDR3 runs 16 residues. The CDR3 nucleotides read TGTGCCAGCACCGCTCGACTAGCGGGAGGAGCGGATACGCAGTATTTT. Translation: CASTARLAGGADTQYF.